The 9 T cell receptor beta chains in this list originate from one sample, sequenced in a study of OX40 agonist ivuxolimab in advanced cancers. The method was immunoSEQ multiplex PCR; TCRdb's version includes in-frame clones alone and lacks a portion of them. The sample contains 34,000 or so clones, 75% to 95% of which appear only once. The specimen was CD4+ or CD8+ T cells sorted from blood, collected in a trial of the OX40 agonist ivuxolimab. The source of these receptors is an adult with an advanced solid tumor such as melanoma, head and neck, liver or kidney cancer.

This chain links TRBV29-1 with TRBJ2-1; TRBD2 agrees at 7 bases. V shed 3 bases and J 9 bases; nucleotides not matched to a gene: 8. The CDR3 spans 13 residues. The germline gives CDR1 SQVTM, CDR2 ANQGSEA. The chain's CDR3 is CSVDRAGVTEQFF. The CDR3 DNA reads as TGCAGCGTTGATCGGGCGGGAGTCACTGAGCAGTTCTTC.

The table lists this clone with a few counts. V usage is TRBV15 and J usage is TRBJ1-1, with D uncertain. Germline CDR1 is LNHNV and CDR2 is YYDKDF (reference sequence). This CDR3 has 12 residues. V lost 6 bases and J 0 bases, leaving 5 bases between the germline ends. The CDR3 bases are TGTGCCACCAGTTCAGTGAACACTGAAGCTTTCTTT. Protein product: CATSSVNTEAFF.

The rearrangement links TRBV5-8 to TRBJ2-7; D possibly corresponds to TRBD2 (5 bases). V was trimmed by 0 bases and J by 7 bases, leaving 14 bases between them. CDR1 is SGHTS and CDR2 is YDEGEE in the germline V gene. The CDR3 runs to 14 residues. CDR3 in amino acids: CASSLAYGLWEQYV. Written as DNA, the CDR3 is TGTGCCAGCAGCTTGGCTTACGGACTGTGGGAGCAGTACGTC.

This chain uses TRBV14 with TRBJ1-2, with 8 bases aligning to TRBD1. The CDR3 contains 15 residues. The germline CDR1 and CDR2 sequences are SGHDN and FVKESK. Unmatched junction bases numbered 14, after V lost 6 bases and J lost 8 bases. Here the CDR3 reads CASRQNRDRSGGYTF. The CDR3, as DNA: TGTGCCAGCAGACAAAACCGGGACAGGTCTGGAGGCTACACCTTC.

The V call is TRBV7-9, the J call TRBJ2-7; TRBD2 matches at 9 bases. Germline V lookup: CDR1 SEHNR, CDR2 FQNEAQ (reference sequence). The length of the CDR3 is 19 residues. The V and J ends lost 5 bases and 4 bases, in that order; junction bases with no gene match: 21. The CDR3 nucleotides read TGTGCCAGCAGCATACATAGCGGGAGACGGGAAGGCGGAACATACGAGCAGTACTTC. This codes for CASSIHSGRREGGTYEQYF.

This chain uses TRBV2 with TRBJ1-2; D possibly corresponds to TRBD1 (6 bases). CDR1 is SNHLY, CDR2 FYNNEI, per germline. Trimming shortened V by 8 bases and J by 5 bases, and 12 bases separated the two germline ends. The CDR3 loop spans 12 amino acids. CDR3 region: CASSGQYYGYTF. CDR3 bases: TGTGCCAGCTCCGGACAGTATTATGGCTACACCTTC.

CDR3 amino acids: CSVQWGVDTGELFF. In nucleotides, the CDR3 is TGCAGCGTCCAATGGGGTGTAGACACCGGGGAGCTGTTTTTT. The chain carries TRBV29-1 and TRBJ2-2; D gene uncertain. The CDR3 is 14 amino acids. Trimming removed 6 bases from V and 3 bases from J, with 14 bases in between. The germline V gene encodes CDR1 SQVTM and CDR2 ANQGSEA.

The chain is built from TRBV9 and TRBJ2-3; the match to TRBD2 covers 9 bases. CDR3 length: 18 amino acids. Germline V gene lookup returns CDR1 SGDLS and CDR2 YYNGEE. J gave up 0 bases and V 4 bases, and 12 bases lay outside the gene matches. For the CDR3, the DNA is TGTGCCAGCAGCCCCCAAGGGGGGCGGGGGGGTAGCACAGATACGCAGTATTTT. Translated, it gives CASSPQGGRGGSTDTQYF.

The CDR3 coding sequence is TGTGCCAGCACCGGACTAGCGGCGTCAGATACGCAGTATTTT. Translating gives CASTGLAASDTQYF. V gene TRBV11-2 combines with J gene TRBJ2-3; TRBD2 agrees at 10 bases. In germline, CDR1 is SGHAT, CDR2 FQNNGV. CDR3 size: 14 residues. V lost 7 bases, J lost 4 bases, and 5 bases stayed unmatched.